The following is a TCR beta chain sequence with its context. The data were obtained in a study of shared clonotypes between healthy human individuals. Across the study: Per donor, CD8 memory used one plate, CD8 naive used two, CD4 memory used three and CD4 naive used three.

The donor cohort consisted entirely of Caucasian adults residing in Nashville, Tennessee. Several immunoSEQ 96-well plates shared each subset's DNA, each plate a replicate. The method was immunoSEQ multiplex PCR; TCRdb's version includes in-frame clones alone and lacks a portion of them. The table records approximately 2.1 million clones, 93% of them present only once. The V end was cut by 3 bases, the J end by 2 bases, with 11 bases between. The CDR3 covers 14 residues. Germline values: CDR1 SGHAT, CDR2 FQDESV (reference sequence). This TCR was sampled from a man between 18 and 29 years old in good health. Some clones in this sample may be carry-over from other donors' samples. The chain has TRBV11-1 and TRBJ2-7; D gene ambiguous. Material: naive CD4+ T cells from PBMCs. Stated subset: CD45RA+ positively selected. For the CDR3, the DNA is TGTGCCAGCAGCTTCCTGGCTGGGGCCTACGAGCAGTACTTC. Its protein is CASSFLAGAYEQYF.